This TCR beta chain was documented in a study of T cell changes during pregnancy in multiple sclerosis. Germline V lookup: CDR1 SEHNR, CDR2 FQNEAQ (reference sequence). V lost 4 bases and J lost 9; bases outside the gene matches: 8. This CDR3 comprises 14 residues. TCRdb's table, derived via immunoSEQ multiplex PCR, lists solely in-frame clones and lacks some. The sample has 74,000 or so clones; about 92% are singletons. Specimen: CD4+ T cells from peripheral blood mononuclear cells, collected before pregnancy. The clonotype comes from a female donor with multiple sclerosis, enrolled in a pregnancy study. V and J are TRBV7-9 and TRBJ1-2; TRBD1 agrees at 10 bases. In nucleotides, the CDR3 is TGTGCCAGCAGCTCCCGGGACAGGGGTCCCCGCTACACCTTC. Translated: CASSSRDRGPRYTF.